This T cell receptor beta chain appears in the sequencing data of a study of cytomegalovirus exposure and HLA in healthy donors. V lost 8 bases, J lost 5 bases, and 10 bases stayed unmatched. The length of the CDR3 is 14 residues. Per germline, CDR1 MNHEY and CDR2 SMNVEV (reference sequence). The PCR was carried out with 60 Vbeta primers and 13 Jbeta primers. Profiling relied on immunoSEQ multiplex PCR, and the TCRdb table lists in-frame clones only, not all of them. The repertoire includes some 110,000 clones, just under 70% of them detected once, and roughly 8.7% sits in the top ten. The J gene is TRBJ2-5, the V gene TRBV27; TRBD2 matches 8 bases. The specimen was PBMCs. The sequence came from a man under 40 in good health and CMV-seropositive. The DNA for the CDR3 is TGTGCCAGCGGAACAAGCGGGAGACCCGAGACCCAGTACTTC. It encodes CASGTSGRPETQYF.